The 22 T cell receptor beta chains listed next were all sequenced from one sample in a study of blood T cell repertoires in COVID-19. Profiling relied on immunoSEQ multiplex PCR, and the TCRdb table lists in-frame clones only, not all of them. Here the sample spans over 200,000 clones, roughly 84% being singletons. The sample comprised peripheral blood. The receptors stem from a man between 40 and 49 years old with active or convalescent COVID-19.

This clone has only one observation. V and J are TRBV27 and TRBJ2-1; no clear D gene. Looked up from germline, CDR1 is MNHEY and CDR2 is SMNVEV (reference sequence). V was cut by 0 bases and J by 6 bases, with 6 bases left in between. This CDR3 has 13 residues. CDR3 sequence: CASSLSLVNEQFF. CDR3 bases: TGTGCCAGCAGTTTATCGTTAGTCAATGAGCAGTTCTTC.

The CDR3 sequence: CASSHPGGAVYGYTF. For the CDR3, the DNA is TGTGCCAGCAGCCACCCAGGAGGGGCTGTCTATGGCTACACCTTC. The chain carries TRBV28 and TRBJ1-2, with a weak D call TRBD1 (5 bases). V lost 6 bases and J lost 4, with 18 bases in between. CDR3 length: 15 amino acids. Germline V gene lookup returns CDR1 MDHEN and CDR2 SYDVKM.

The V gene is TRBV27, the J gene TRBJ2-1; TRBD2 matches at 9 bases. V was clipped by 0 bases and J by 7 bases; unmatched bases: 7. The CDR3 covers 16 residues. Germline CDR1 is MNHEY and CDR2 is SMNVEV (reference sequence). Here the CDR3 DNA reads TGTGCCAGCAGTTTATCGTGGGCGGGGGGGCCAAATGAGCAGTTCTTC. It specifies CASSLSWAGGPNEQFF.

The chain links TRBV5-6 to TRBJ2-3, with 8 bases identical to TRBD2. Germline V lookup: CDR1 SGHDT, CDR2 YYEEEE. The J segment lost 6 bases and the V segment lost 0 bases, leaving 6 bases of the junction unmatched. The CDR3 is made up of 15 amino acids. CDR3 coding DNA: TGTGCCAGCAGCTTGGAGCAGGGACTAGTTGATACGCAGTATTTT. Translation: CASSLEQGLVDTQYF.

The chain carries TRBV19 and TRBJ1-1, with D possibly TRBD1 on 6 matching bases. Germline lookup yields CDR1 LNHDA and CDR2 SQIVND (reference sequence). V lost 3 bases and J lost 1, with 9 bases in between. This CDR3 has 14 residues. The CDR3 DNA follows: TGTGCCAGTAGTATCTCGGGACAGAACACTGAAGCTTTCTTT. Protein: CASSISGQNTEAFF.

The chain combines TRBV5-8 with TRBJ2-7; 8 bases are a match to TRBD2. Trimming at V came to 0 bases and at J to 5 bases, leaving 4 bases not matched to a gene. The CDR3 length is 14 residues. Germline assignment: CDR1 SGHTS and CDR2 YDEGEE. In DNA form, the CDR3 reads TGTGCCAGCAGCTTGGCGGGGGGGCTCGACGAGCAGTACTTC. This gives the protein CASSLAGGLDEQYF.

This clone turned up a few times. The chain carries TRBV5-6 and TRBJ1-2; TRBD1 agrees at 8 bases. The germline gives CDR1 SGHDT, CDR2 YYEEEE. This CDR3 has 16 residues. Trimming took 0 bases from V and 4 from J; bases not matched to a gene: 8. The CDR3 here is CASSLGPTGVIYGYTF. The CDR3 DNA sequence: TGTGCCAGCAGCTTGGGCCCGACAGGGGTTATCTATGGCTACACCTTC. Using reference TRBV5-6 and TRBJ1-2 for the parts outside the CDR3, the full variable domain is DAGVTQSPTHLIKTRGQQVTLRCSPKSGHDTVSWYQQALGQGPQFIFQYYEEEERQRGNFPDRFSGHQFPNYSSELNVNALLLGDSALYLCASSLGPTGVIYGYTFGSGTRLTVV.

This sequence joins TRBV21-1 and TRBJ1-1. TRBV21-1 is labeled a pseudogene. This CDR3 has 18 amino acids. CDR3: CASSSHGKEGNLNTEAFF. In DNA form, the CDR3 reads TGTGCCAGCAGCTCCCATGGTAAGGAGGGGAACTTGAACACTGAAGCTTTCTTT.

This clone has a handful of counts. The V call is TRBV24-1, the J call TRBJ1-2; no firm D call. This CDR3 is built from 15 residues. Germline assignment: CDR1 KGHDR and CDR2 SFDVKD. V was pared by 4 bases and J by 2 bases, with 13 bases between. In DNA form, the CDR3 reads TGTGCCACCAGTGACCCTAGGACTGTAAACTATGGCTACACCTTC. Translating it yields CATSDPRTVNYGYTF.

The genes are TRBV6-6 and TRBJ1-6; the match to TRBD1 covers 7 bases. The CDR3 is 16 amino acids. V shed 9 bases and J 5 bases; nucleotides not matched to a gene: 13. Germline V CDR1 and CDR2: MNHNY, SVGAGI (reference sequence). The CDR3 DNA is TGTGCCAGTCAGTTAACAGGGGAGGTAAATAATTCACCCCTCCACTTT. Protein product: CASQLTGEVNNSPLHF.

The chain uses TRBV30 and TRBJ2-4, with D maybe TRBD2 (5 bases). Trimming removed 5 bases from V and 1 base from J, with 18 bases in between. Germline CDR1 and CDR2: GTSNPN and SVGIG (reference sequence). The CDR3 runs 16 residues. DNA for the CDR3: TGTGCCTGGGGCCGAGGGAACTCCCGGGCCAAAAACATTCAGTACTTC. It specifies CAWGRGNSRAKNIQYF.

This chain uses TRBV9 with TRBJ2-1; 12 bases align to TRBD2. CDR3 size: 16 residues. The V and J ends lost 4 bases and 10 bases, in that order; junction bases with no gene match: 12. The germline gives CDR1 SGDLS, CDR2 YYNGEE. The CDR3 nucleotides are TGTGCCAGCAGCCCTCCGGGGATTGGGACTAGCGGGGAGCAGTTCTTC. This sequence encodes CASSPPGIGTSGEQFF. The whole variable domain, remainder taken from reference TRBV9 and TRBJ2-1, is DSGVTQTPKHLITATGQRVTLRCSPRSGDLSVYWYQQSLDQGLQFLIQYYNGEERAKGNILERFSAQQFPDLHSELNLSSLELGDSALYFCASSPPGIGTSGEQFFGPGTRLTVL.

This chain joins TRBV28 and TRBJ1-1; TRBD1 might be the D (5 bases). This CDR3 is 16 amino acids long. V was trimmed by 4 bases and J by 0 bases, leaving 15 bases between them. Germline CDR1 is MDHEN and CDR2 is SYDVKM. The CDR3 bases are TGTGCCAGCAGTTCAATCGGGGGTGGCATGAACACTGAAGCTTTCTTT. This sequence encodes CASSSIGGGMNTEAFF. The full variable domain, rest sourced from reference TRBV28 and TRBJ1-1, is DVKVTQSSRYLVKRTGEKVFLECVQDMDHENMFWYRQDPGLGLRLIYFSYDVKMKEKGDIPEGYSVSREKKERFSLILESASTNQTSMYLCASSSIGGGMNTEAFFGQGTRLTVV.

For the CDR3, the DNA is TGTGCCAGCAGTTCGGGGTACAGGGTAGGTACAGATACGCAGTATTTT. Encoded protein: CASSSGYRVGTDTQYF. The V and J genes are TRBV27 and TRBJ2-3; the D gene is possibly TRBD1 (6 bases). The V and J ends lost 4 bases and 3 bases respectively, with 17 bases between them. This CDR3 is built from 16 residues. From germline, CDR1 is MNHEY and CDR2 SMNVEV (reference sequence).

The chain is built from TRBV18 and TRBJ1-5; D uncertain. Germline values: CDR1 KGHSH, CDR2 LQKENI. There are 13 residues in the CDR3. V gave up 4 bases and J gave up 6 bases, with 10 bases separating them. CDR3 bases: TGTGCCAGCTCACTTGAGGGTAGTCAGCCCCAGCATTTT. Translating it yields CASSLEGSQPQHF.

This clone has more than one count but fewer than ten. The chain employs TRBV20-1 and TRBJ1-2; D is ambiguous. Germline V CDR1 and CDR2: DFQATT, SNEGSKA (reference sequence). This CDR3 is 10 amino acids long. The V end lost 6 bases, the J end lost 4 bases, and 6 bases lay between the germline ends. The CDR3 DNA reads TGCAGTGCCAAATTCTATGGCTACACCTTC. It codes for CSAKFYGYTF.

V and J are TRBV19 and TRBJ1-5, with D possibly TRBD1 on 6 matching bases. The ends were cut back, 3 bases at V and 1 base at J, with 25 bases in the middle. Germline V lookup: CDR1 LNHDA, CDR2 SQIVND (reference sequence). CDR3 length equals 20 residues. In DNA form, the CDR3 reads TGTGCCAGTAGTATCCCCCCCAGGGGAAGAGTTGGACCCAGCAATCAGCCCCAGCATTTT. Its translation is CASSIPPRGRVGPSNQPQHF.

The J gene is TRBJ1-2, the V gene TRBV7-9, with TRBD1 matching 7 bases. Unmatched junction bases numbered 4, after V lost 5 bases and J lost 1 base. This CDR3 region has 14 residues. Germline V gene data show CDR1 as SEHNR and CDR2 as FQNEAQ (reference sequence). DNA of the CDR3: TGTGCCAGCAGCACAGGGGAGATTAACTATGGCTACACCTTC. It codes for CASSTGEINYGYTF.

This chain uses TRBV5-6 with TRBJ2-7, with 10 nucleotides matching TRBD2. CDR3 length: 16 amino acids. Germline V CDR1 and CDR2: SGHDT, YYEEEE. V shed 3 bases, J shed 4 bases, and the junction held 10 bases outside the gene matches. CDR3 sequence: CASSSGLAVSSYEQYF. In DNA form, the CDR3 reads TGTGCCAGCAGCTCAGGACTAGCGGTCTCCTCTTACGAGCAGTACTTC.

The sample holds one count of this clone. The CDR3 here is CSVDFVAGVYNEQFF. The CDR3, as DNA: TGCAGCGTCGATTTTGTAGCGGGAGTCTACAATGAGCAGTTCTTC. The chain has TRBV29-1 and TRBJ2-1; TRBD2 agrees at 9 bases. Germline assignment: CDR1 SQVTM and CDR2 ANQGSEA. The CDR3 has 15 residues. V shed 6 bases and J 3 bases; nucleotides not matched to a gene: 9.

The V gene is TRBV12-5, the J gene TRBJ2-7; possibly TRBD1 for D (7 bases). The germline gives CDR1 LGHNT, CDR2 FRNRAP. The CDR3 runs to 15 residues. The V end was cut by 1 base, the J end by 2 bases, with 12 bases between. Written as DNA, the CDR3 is TGTGCTAGTGGTTTGGGCGCAGGGGGGACCTACGAGCAGTACTTC. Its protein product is CASGLGAGGTYEQYF.

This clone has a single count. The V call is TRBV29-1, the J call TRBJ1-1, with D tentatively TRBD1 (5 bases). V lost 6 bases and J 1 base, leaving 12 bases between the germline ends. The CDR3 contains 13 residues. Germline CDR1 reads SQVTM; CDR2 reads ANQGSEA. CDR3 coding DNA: TGCAGCGTGAGACAGCTCACGAACACTGAAGCTTTCTTT. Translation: CSVRQLTNTEAFF.